This T cell receptor (beta chain) was recorded in a study of T-cell reconstitution after alpha-beta-depleted transplantation in children. General study points: Counts and diversity of T cells one year after transplant came mostly from newly produced T cells.

In this sample, this clonotype turned up a few times. Its antigen is as yet unknown. The V gene lost 0 bases and the J gene lost 7 bases, with 17 bases spanning the gap. Germline V CDR1 and CDR2: SGHNT, YYREEE (reference sequence). CDR3 length: 15 amino acids. Molecular barcoding with unique molecular identifiers was used for the TCRbeta library. TCRdb reanalysed the PCR reads using MiXCR and keeps one entry per CDR3 protein. The sample has roughly 100,000 distinct CDR3 sequences, about 6.8% seen once. The chain has TRBV5-4 and TRBJ2-7; D is perhaps TRBD2 (6 bases). The sample in question was PBMCs, obtained before TCRalphabeta/CD19-depleted stem cell transplant. This receptor was obtained from a boy between 2 and 15 years old with acute lymphoblastic leukemia, due to receive a stem cell transplant. CDR3 loop: CASSLGGRQPQEQYF. The CDR3 region has the DNA TGTGCCAGCAGCTTGGGAGGGAGGCAGCCCCAGGAGCAGTACTTC.